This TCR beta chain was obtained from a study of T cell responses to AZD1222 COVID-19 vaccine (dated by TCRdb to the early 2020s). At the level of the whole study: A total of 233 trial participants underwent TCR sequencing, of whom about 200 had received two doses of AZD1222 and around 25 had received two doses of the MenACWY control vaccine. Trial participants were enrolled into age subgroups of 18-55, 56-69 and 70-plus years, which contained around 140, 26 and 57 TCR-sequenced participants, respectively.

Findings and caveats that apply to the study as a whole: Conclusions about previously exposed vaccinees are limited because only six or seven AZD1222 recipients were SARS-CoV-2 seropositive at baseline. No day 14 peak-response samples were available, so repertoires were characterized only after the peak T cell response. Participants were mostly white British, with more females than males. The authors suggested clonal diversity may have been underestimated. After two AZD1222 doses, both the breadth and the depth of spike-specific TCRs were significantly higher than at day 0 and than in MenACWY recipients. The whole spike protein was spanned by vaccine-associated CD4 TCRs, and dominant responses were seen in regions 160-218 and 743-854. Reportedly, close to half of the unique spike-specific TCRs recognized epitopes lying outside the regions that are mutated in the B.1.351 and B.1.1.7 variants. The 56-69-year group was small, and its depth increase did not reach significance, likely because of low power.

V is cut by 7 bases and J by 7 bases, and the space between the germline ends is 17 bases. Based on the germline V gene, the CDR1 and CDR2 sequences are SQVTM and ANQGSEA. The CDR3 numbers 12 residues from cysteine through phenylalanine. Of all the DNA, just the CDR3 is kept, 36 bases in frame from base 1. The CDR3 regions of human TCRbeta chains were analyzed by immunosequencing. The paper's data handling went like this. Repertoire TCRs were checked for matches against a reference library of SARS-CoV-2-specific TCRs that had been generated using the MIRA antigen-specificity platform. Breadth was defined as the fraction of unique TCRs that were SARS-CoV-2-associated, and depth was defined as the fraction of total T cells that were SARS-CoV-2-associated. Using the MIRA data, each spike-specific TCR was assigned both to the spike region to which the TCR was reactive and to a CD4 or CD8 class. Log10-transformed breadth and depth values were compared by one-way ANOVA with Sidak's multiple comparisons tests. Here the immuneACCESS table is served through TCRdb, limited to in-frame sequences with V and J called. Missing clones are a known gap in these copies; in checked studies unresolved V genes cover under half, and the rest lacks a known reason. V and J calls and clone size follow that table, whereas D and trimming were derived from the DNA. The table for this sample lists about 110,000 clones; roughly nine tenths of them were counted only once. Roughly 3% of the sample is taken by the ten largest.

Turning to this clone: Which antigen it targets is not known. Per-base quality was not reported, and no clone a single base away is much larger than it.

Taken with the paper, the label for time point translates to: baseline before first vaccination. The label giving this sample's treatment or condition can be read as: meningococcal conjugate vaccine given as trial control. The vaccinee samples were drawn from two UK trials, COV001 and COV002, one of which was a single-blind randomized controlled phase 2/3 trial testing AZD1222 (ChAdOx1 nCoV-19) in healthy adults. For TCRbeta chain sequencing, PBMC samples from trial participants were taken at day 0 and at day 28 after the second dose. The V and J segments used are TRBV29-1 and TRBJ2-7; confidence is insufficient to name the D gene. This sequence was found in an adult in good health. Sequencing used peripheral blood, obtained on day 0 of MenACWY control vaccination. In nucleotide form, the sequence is TGCAGCGCCGCCGGTCCGGGCAGGGAGCAGTACTTC. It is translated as CSAAGPGREQYF.